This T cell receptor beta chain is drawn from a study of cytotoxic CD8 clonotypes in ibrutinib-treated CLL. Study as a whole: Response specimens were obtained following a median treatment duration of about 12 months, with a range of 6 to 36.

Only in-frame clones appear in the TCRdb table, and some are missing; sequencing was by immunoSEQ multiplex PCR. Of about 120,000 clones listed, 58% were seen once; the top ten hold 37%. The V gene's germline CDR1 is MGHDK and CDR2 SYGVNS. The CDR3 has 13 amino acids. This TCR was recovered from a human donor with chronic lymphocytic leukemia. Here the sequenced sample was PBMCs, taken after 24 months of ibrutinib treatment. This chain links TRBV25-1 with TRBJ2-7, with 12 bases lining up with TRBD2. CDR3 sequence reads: CATLAGGPYEQYF. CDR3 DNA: TGTGCTACACTAGCGGGGGGCCCCTACGAGCAGTACTTC.